This note documents a single T cell receptor (beta chain) sequence. Its antigen is not identified. The PCR ran on 60 Vbeta and 13 Jbeta primers. Assay: immunoSEQ multiplex PCR; the TCRdb copy retains only in-frame clones and omits some. The sample lists approximately 160,000 clones, 75% to 90% occurring once. This record comes from a study of cytomegalovirus exposure and HLA in healthy donors. Whole-study context: Some 200 million T cells yielded roughly 120 million unique TCR beta sequences in earlier analysis.

The CDR3 sequence is 16 residues long. J lost 9 bases, V lost 0 bases, and 10 bases had no gene match. Germline V gene sequence: CDR1 LGHNA, CDR2 YSLEER. Broader study findings: What a later analysis reportedly showed was that an Asian-associated ancestry cluster had fewer N-insertions than the approximately 700-donor mean. Productive rates of about 90% or about 30% were seen for most TCR beta V segments in an earlier analysis. Donor immune exposure was known only as CMV serostatus.

The chain links TRBV4-3 to TRBJ2-4; TRBD2 aligns across 8 bases. The sequence came from a human donor in good health. Sequenced material: PBMCs. The CDR3 loop is CASSQDLWTSSFIQYF. CDR3 sequence (DNA): TGCGCCAGCAGCCAAGACCTATGGACTAGCAGCTTCATTCAGTACTTC.